The next 25 T cell receptor beta chains were all read from a single sample in a study of T cell repertoires in cytomegalovirus infection. TCRdb redid the calling of the reads with MiXCR, one entry per CDR3 protein. The sample carries 150,000 to 200,000 distinct CDR3 sequences, 28% recorded once. Sequencing input: PBMCs. These TCRs come from a human donor in good health (CMV status not recorded). Some clones in this sample may be carry-over from other donors' samples.

This clonotype was counted a few times. The CDR3 DNA follows: TGCAGTGCTATTAAGGTCACTGAAGCTTTCTTT. Amino acid sequence: CSAIKVTEAFF. This sequence joins TRBV20-1 and TRBJ1-1; D is unclear. V dropped 4 bases and J dropped 4 bases, with 7 bases sitting between them. Germline V gene lookup returns CDR1 DFQATT and CDR2 SNEGSKA (reference sequence). The CDR3 consists of 11 residues.

A single count supports this clonotype. CDR3 coding DNA: TGTGCCAGCCATGACAGGCGGGGGAATGCTTCACCCCTCCACTTT. It is translated as CASHDRRGNASPLHF. The rearrangement joins TRBV19 to TRBJ1-6; TRBD1 might be the D (6 bases). CDR1 LNHDA and CDR2 SQIVND come from the germline V gene (reference sequence). Trimming removed 9 bases from V and 9 bases from J, with 21 bases in between. CDR3 length: 15 amino acids.

This chain connects TRBV4-1 to TRBJ1-4, with D maybe TRBD1 (5 bases). Deletions cut 0 bases from V and 8 bases from J, with 10 bases between. CDR1 MGHRA and CDR2 YSYEKL come from the germline V gene. The CDR3 consists of 14 residues. The DNA of the CDR3 is TGCGCCAGCAGCCAAGATGGGGACCAAGAAAAACTGTTTTTT. Protein product: CASSQDGDQEKLFF.

This clonotype was detected ten times or more. V usage is TRBV7-2 and J usage is TRBJ1-3, with 7 bases fitting TRBD1. Germline CDR1 and CDR2: SGHTA and FQGNSA. Trimming at V came to 3 bases and at J to 4 bases, leaving 18 bases not matched to a gene. This CDR3 spans 19 amino acids. The CDR3 loop reads CASSFGPTIGGDRGNTIYF. The CDR3 DNA follows: TGTGCCAGCAGCTTTGGCCCGACAATAGGCGGGGACAGAGGAAACACCATATATTTT. The full variable domain, rest sourced from reference TRBV7-2 and TRBJ1-3, is GAGVSQSPSNKVTEKGKDVELRCDPISGHTALYWYRQSLGQGLEFLIYFQGNSAPDKSGLPSDRFSAERTGGSVSTLTIQRTQQEDSAVYLCASSFGPTIGGDRGNTIYFGEGSWLTVV.

For this clonotype: This may come from a read error, since a much larger clone is one base off. The V and J genes are TRBV4-1 and TRBJ1-3; TRBD1 matches 7 bases. This CDR3 has 14 amino acids. The germline gives CDR1 MGHRA, CDR2 YSYEKL. CDR3 sequence: CASSPLTGRDTIYF. CDR3 in DNA: TGTGCCAGCAGCCCCCTGACAGGGAGAGACACCATATATTTT.

The chain couples TRBV6-1 to TRBJ2-7; unclear D gene. CDR1 is MNHNS and CDR2 is SASEGT in the germline V gene. V lost 6 bases to trimming and J lost 2 bases, with 5 bases between them. CDR3 length: 11 amino acids. CDR3 protein: CASRWTYEQYF. The CDR3 DNA is TGTGCCAGCAGGTGGACCTACGAGCAGTACTTC.

This clonotype has just a few counts. Here the CDR3 DNA reads TGTGCCAGCAGCTCCTTGGACAGTAACTATAATTCACCCCTCCACTTT. Amino acid sequence: CASSSLDSNYNSPLHF. The chain links TRBV7-2 to TRBJ1-6; weak D call: TRBD1 (6 bases). Between the trimmed V and J ends, which lost 4 bases and 3 bases, there was a span of 13 bases. The CDR3 spans 16 residues. CDR1 and CDR2 from the germline V gene are SGHTA and FQGNSA.

This clonotype was detected many times. The rearrangement joins TRBV7-8 to TRBJ2-5; D remains unclear. The ends were cut back, 7 bases at V and 2 bases at J, with 11 bases in the middle. Germline-derived CDR1 and CDR2 are SGHVS and FQNEAQ. This CDR3 has 13 residues. The CDR3 DNA reads as TGTGCCAGCACCCCGGTGCGGCAAGAGACCCAGTACTTC. Translated: CASTPVRQETQYF.

The chain joins TRBV5-4 to TRBJ2-7, with a weak D call TRBD2 (6 bases). Germline lookup yields CDR1 SGHNT and CDR2 YYREEE (reference sequence). Trimming removed 4 bases from V and 0 bases from J, with 14 bases in between. This CDR3 is built from 15 residues. As DNA, the CDR3 is TGTGCCAGCAGCGGGGGACGGGGGAGCTCCTACGAGCAGTACTTC. As protein: CASSGGRGSSYEQYF.

This clonotype turned up a few times. This rearrangement joins TRBV7-8 to TRBJ2-3; 7 nucleotides agree with TRBD2. The CDR3 has 15 amino acids. Germline loops: CDR1 SGHVS, CDR2 FQNEAQ. J gave up 1 base and V 0 bases, and 1 base lay outside the gene matches. CDR3 DNA: TGTGCCAGCAGCTTAGCTGGACTAGGCACAGATACGCAGTATTTT. Protein sequence: CASSLAGLGTDTQYF.

The chain links TRBV6-6 to TRBJ2-3; 7 nucleotides agree with TRBD2. V was clipped by 5 bases and J by 2 bases; unmatched bases: 10. The CDR3 consists of 16 residues. Per germline, CDR1 MNHNY and CDR2 SVGAGI (reference sequence). CDR3 in DNA: TGTGCCAGCAGTACCCTGGGCGGGGGTTCCACAGATACGCAGTATTTT. This sequence encodes CASSTLGGGSTDTQYF.

V and J are TRBV20-1 and TRBJ2-7; D assignment may be TRBD1 or TRBD2 (5 bases each). Germline V gene sequence: CDR1 DFQATT, CDR2 SNEGSKA (reference sequence). This CDR3 has 15 amino acids. V shed 6 bases and J shed 4 bases, with 22 bases lying between them. The CDR3 loop is CSARGRDRNAYEQYF. CDR3 DNA sequence: TGCAGTGCCCGTGGACGGGACCGTAACGCTTACGAGCAGTACTTC.

The CDR3 coding sequence is TGCGCCAGCAGCTTGGGGAACGGGGGGGCCAGAGATGAGCAGTTCTTC. Protein sequence: CASSLGNGGARDEQFF. The genes are TRBV5-1 and TRBJ2-1; 8 bases fit TRBD2. Germline lookup yields CDR1 SGHRS and CDR2 YFSETQ. The J segment lost 8 bases and the V segment lost 0 bases, leaving 10 bases of the junction unmatched. This CDR3 contains 16 residues. The entire variable domain, with the rest obtained from reference TRBV5-1 and TRBJ2-1, is as follows: KAGVTQTPRYLIKTRGQQVTLSCSPISGHRSVSWYQQTPGQGLQFLFEYFSETQRNKGNFPGRFSGRQFSNSRSEMNVSTLELGDSALYLCASSLGNGGARDEQFFGPGTRLTVL.

The CDR3 loop is CASSDTTVTPQHF. CDR3 DNA: TGTGCCAGCAGTGATACCACTGTTACGCCCCAGCATTTT. The V call is TRBV6-6, the J call TRBJ1-5; the D is unclear. The CDR3 contains 13 residues. Trimming removed 5 bases at V and 9 bases at J, with 14 bases between. CDR1 is MNHNY, CDR2 SVGAGI, per germline (reference sequence).

This chain joins TRBV5-4 and TRBJ2-5; D possibly corresponds to TRBD1 (5 bases). Looked up from germline, CDR1 is SGHNT and CDR2 is YYREEE (reference sequence). The CDR3 covers 13 residues. The V and J ends lost 4 bases and 3 bases respectively, with 10 bases between them. The CDR3 here is CASSTRVEETQYF. In DNA form, the CDR3 reads TGTGCCAGCAGCACCAGGGTTGAAGAGACCCAGTACTTC. Supplemented by reference TRBV5-4 and TRBJ2-5, the full variable domain reads ETGVTQSPTHLIKTRGQQVTLRCSSQSGHNTVSWYQQALGQGPQFIFQYYREEENGRGNFPPRFSGLQFPNYSSELNVNALELDDSALYLCASSTRVEETQYFGPGTRLLVL.

This clonotype has at least ten counts. The gene calls are TRBV7-2 and TRBJ2-3, with 8 bases aligning to TRBD2. The CDR3 covers 14 residues. CDR1 SGHTA and CDR2 FQGNSA come from the germline V gene. J gave up 12 bases and V 5 bases, and 13 bases lay outside the gene matches. CDR3: CASSAVGRGVFQYF. DNA of the CDR3: TGTGCCAGCAGCGCCGTGGGGCGGGGGGTCTTTCAGTATTTT.

The chain employs TRBV5-6 and TRBJ2-7; TRBD2 agrees at 7 bases. The CDR3 runs 16 residues. The V and J ends lost 1 base and 2 bases, in that order; junction bases with no gene match: 9. Germline V CDR1 and CDR2: SGHDT, YYEEEE. CDR3 bases: TGTGCCAGCAGCTTGCCTTCTAGCGGTAAACCCTACGAGCAGTACTTC. This sequence encodes CASSLPSSGKPYEQYF. The complete variable domain, with remaining parts taken from reference TRBV5-6 and TRBJ2-7, reads DAGVTQSPTHLIKTRGQQVTLRCSPKSGHDTVSWYQQALGQGPQFIFQYYEEEERQRGNFPDRFSGHQFPNYSSELNVNALLLGDSALYLCASSLPSSGKPYEQYFGPGTRLTVT.

This clonotype came up a few times. This chain connects TRBV12-3 or TRBV12-4 to TRBJ1-2; D uncertain. The V and J ends lost 5 bases and 3 bases respectively, with 10 bases between them. The CDR3 is 13 amino acids. The CDR3 sequence: CASSPGLHYGYTF. For the CDR3, the DNA is TGTGCCAGCAGTCCTGGGTTACACTATGGCTACACCTTC.

This clonotype was observed a few times. The chain employs TRBV11-1 and TRBJ2-7; perhaps D is TRBD1 or TRBD2 (5 bases each). Per the germline V gene, CDR1 is SGHAT and CDR2 is FQDESV (reference sequence). There are 14 residues in the CDR3. V dropped 5 bases and J dropped 2 bases, with 13 bases sitting between them. The CDR3 sequence: CASSRDPVTYEQYF. CDR3 DNA sequence: TGTGCCAGCAGCAGGGACCCCGTTACCTACGAGCAGTACTTC.

V and J are TRBV20-1 and TRBJ2-1, with TRBD2 matching over 16 bases. The germline V gene has CDR1 DFQATT and CDR2 SNEGSKA (reference sequence). With V trimmed by 6 bases and J by 8 bases, 4 bases remained unmatched. This CDR3 spans 14 amino acids. The CDR3 DNA is TGCAGTGCCCTCGGGACTAGCGGGGGGGATGAGCAGTTCTTC. This gives the protein CSALGTSGGDEQFF.

The chain uses TRBV2 and TRBJ2-4, with 9 bases aligning to TRBD1. Unmatched junction bases numbered 1, after V lost 4 bases and J lost 0 bases. The CDR3 extends over 15 amino acids. The germline V gene has CDR1 SNHLY and CDR2 FYNNEI. CDR3 bases: TGTGCCAGCAGTGGGGACAGGGAAGCCAAAAACATTCAGTACTTC. It specifies CASSGDREAKNIQYF. Full variable domain (remainder filled in from reference TRBV2 and TRBJ2-4): EPEVTQTPSHQVTQMGQEVILRCVPISNHLYFYWYRQILGQKVEFLVSFYNNEISEKSEIFDDQFSVERPDGSNFTLKIRSTKLEDSAMYFCASSGDREAKNIQYFGAGTRLSVL.

This clonotype appeared many times. J is TRBJ2-2 and V is TRBV7-6; TRBD1 agrees at 8 bases. Losses at the gene ends were 4 bases for V and 1 base for J; bases not matched to a gene: 2. CDR3 size: 15 residues. The germline V gene encodes CDR1 SGHVS and CDR2 FNYEAQ. For the CDR3, the DNA is TGTGCCAGCAGCTGGGGACAGGAGAACACCGGGGAGCTGTTTTTT. As protein: CASSWGQENTGELFF.

This sequence joins TRBV7-2 and TRBJ2-7; D gene ambiguous. Per germline, CDR1 SGHTA and CDR2 FQGNSA. CDR3 size: 13 residues. The V end was cut by 0 bases, the J end by 6 bases, with 9 bases between. The DNA of the CDR3 is TGTGCCAGCAGCTTAGCGAGTGGGCTCGAGCAGTACTTC. It translates to CASSLASGLEQYF.

J is TRBJ2-1 and V is TRBV6-2 or TRBV6-3; D gene unclear. CDR3 length equals 14 residues. The V gene's germline CDR1 is MNHEY and CDR2 SVGEGT. Trimming removed 4 bases at V and 4 bases at J, with 11 bases between. CDR3: CASSFSSLYNEQFF. CDR3 bases: TGTGCCAGCAGTTTCTCAAGCTTATACAATGAGCAGTTCTTC.

This rearrangement joins TRBV7-6 to TRBJ2-3, with 9 bases lining up with TRBD1. The junction had 10 bases not matched to a gene; V was cut back by 2 bases and J by 4 bases. Germline V lookup: CDR1 SGHVS, CDR2 FNYEAQ. This CDR3 comprises 17 residues. CDR3 in DNA: TGTGCCAGCAGCTTATTGGACAGGGGTGGGGACTCAGATACGCAGTATTTT. Amino acid sequence: CASSLLDRGGDSDTQYF.